The source of this T cell receptor (beta chain) is a study of OX40 agonist ivuxolimab in advanced cancers. In the study overall: The study enrolled dose-escalation patients with hepatocellular carcinoma, melanoma, renal cell or head and neck cancer.

This table comes from immunoSEQ multiplex PCR, and its TCRdb copy is limited to in-frame clones, with some not included. The data show some 40,000 clones, around nine tenths seen once. Trimming took 5 bases from V and 3 from J, leaving 16 bases between them. Germline-derived CDR1 and CDR2 are MNHEY and SMNVEV (reference sequence). This CDR3 is built from 15 residues. The genes are TRBV27 and TRBJ1-2; D is undetermined. The sequencing used CD4+ or CD8+ T cells sorted from blood, collected in a trial of the OX40 agonist ivuxolimab. This TCR was sampled from an adult with an advanced solid tumor such as melanoma, head and neck, liver or kidney cancer. The CDR3 protein is CASSPIVPGDYGYTF. The CDR3 coding sequence is TGTGCCAGCAGTCCCATCGTACCTGGGGACTATGGCTACACCTTC.